This T cell receptor (beta chain) was sequenced in a study of T cell responses to AZD1222 COVID-19 vaccine. Overall study findings and caveats: Epitopes outside B.1.351 and B.1.1.7 mutated regions reportedly drew nearly half of spike TCRs. Two doses of AZD1222 preceded a rise in Spike-specific TCR breadth and depth. Vaccine-associated CD4 TCRs ranged over spike, dominating at 160-218 and 743-854. The number of AZD1222 recipients seropositive at baseline was only 6 or 7.

The CDR3 is 12 amino acids. V was clipped by 0 bases and J by 7 bases, with 7 bases between them. The V gene's germline CDR1 is MNHEY and CDR2 SVGEGT. Generated by immunoSEQ multiplex PCR, the TCRdb table keeps only in-frame clones and is missing some. The sample carries some 150,000 clones, approximately 90% recorded once. Comment on this clone: The antigen is undetermined.

This TCR was sampled from an adult in good health. The J gene is TRBJ2-7, the V gene TRBV6-2 or TRBV6-3; no definite D call. Sequenced material: peripheral blood, taken on day 0 of AZD1222 vaccination. The DNA for the CDR3 is TGTGCCAGCAGTTACTCTAGTTGGGAGCAGTACTTC. Translating it yields CASSYSSWEQYF.